What follows describes a single T cell receptor (beta chain). This table comes from immunoSEQ multiplex PCR, and its TCRdb copy is limited to in-frame clones, with some not included. In the table there are some 14,000 clones, under 85% of which are singletons. Deletions cut 4 bases from V and 7 bases from J, with 6 bases between. The CDR3 spans 11 residues. Germline V lookup: CDR1 SGHTA, CDR2 FQGNSA. The data originate from a study of technical replicates of blood from several donors. The origin of this receptor is a human donor in good health. Input material: PBMCs. The V gene is TRBV7-2, the J gene TRBJ2-3; D is undetermined. CDR3 sequence: CASSSENTQYF. CDR3 DNA: TGTGCCAGCAGCTCAGAAAATACGCAGTATTTT.